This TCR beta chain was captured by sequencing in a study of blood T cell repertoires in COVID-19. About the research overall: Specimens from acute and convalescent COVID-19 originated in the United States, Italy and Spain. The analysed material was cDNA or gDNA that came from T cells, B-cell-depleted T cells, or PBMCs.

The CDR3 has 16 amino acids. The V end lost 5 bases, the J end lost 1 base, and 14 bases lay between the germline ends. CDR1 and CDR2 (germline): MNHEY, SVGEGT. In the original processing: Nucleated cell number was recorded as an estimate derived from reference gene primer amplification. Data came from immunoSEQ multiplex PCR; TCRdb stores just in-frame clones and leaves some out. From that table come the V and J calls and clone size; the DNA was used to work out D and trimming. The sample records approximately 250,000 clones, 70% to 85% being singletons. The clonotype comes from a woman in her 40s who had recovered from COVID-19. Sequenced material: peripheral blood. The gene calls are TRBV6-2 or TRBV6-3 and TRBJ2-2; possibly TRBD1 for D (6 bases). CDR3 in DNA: TGTGCCAGCAGTCCCGGTGAGGGGGTGAACACCGGGGAGCTGTTTTTT. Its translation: CASSPGEGVNTGELFF.